This T cell receptor (beta chain) was sequenced during a study of T cell changes during pregnancy in multiple sclerosis. Assay: immunoSEQ multiplex PCR; the TCRdb copy retains only in-frame clones and omits some. The data hold 70,000 to 75,000 clones, with around nine tenths observed a single time. CDR3 size: 13 residues. The germline V gene encodes CDR1 MNHEY and CDR2 SMNVEV (reference sequence). V gave up 4 bases and J gave up 7 bases, with 14 bases separating them. The material was peripheral blood, obtained in the second trimester of pregnancy. The chain employs TRBV27 and TRBJ2-7; D perhaps matches TRBD1 (6 bases). The clonotype comes from a female donor in good health, enrolled as a control in a pregnancy study. Here the CDR3 DNA reads TGTGCCAGCAGTTCTACAGGGTCTAGGGAGCAGTACTTC. It is translated as CASSSTGSREQYF.